This T cell receptor (beta chain) was sequenced for a study of regulatory dendritic cells for organ transplantation. Comment on this clone: Its antigen is not known. One end of the junction is discordant with germline, which a read error may explain.

The CDR3 is 13 amino acids. Germline CDR1 reads SGHVS; CDR2 reads FQNEAQ. Memory T cells were CD45RO+, naive were CD45RA+, sorted by FACS. The data were produced by immunoSEQ multiplex PCR, yet TCRdb's version contains in-frame clones alone and is incomplete. This table has under 45,000 clones, less than 90% appearing once. Study-wide results and limits: Memory CD8+ clonal expansion seemed more limited with regulatory than mature dendritic cells.

The chain uses TRBV7-8 and TRBJ2-5; TRBD2 agrees at 9 bases. This receptor was identified in a human donor in good health. The sample consisted of naive CD4+ T cells from blood. Subset of the sample: CD45RA+ naive T cells. The CDR3 DNA reads as TGTGCCAGCAGTTTAGCGGGGGAATTGACCCAGTACTTC. Translating gives CASSLAGELTQYF.